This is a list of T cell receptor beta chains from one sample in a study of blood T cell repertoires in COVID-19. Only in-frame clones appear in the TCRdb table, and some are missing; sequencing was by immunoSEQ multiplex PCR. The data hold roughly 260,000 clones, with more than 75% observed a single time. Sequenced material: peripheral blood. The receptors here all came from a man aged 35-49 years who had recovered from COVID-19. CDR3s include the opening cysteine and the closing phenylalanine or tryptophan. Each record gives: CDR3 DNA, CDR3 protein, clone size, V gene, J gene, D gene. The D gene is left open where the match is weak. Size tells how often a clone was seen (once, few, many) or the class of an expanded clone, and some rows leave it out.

CDR3 DNA: TGCGCCAGCAGCGCCCGGGACAGGGGAGACTCACCCCTCCACTTT; CDR3 protein: CASSARDRGDSPLHF; clone size: .; V gene: TRBV10-2; J gene: TRBJ1-6; D gene: TRBD1
CDR3 DNA: TGTGCCATCAGTGAGTCGATTCTAGCGGGAGGTTTGGATACGCAGTATTTT; CDR3 protein: CAISESILAGGLDTQYF; clone size: .; V gene: TRBV10-3; J gene: TRBJ2-3; D gene: TRBD2
CDR3 DNA: TGTGCCGGGGGGGGGACAGGGTTTGGTGAGCAGTTCTTC; CDR3 protein: CAGGGTGFGEQFF; clone size: .; V gene: TRBV7-8; J gene: TRBJ2-1; D gene: TRBD1
CDR3 DNA: TGTGCCAGCAGCTTAGTCTTGGGGGGGCAAACTGAAGCTTTCTTT; CDR3 protein: CASSLVLGGQTEAFF; clone size: .; V gene: TRBV7-2; J gene: TRBJ1-1; D gene: .
CDR3 DNA: TGTGCCAGCAGCCCCTCCGGGACTAGCCGGGAGACCCAGTACTTC; CDR3 protein: CASSPSGTSRETQYF; clone size: .; V gene: TRBV9; J gene: TRBJ2-5; D gene: TRBD2
CDR3 DNA: TGTGCCAGCAGCGCGCCACCGGACAGGGAGTTGAGCCCCAATCGTTTAGAGCAGTTCTTC; CDR3 protein: CASSAPPDRELSPNRLEQFF; clone size: many; V gene: TRBV9; J gene: TRBJ2-1; D gene: TRBD1
CDR3 DNA: TGTGCCAGTAGTCACCGGCAGGCCGAAGCTTTCTTT; CDR3 protein: CASSHRQAEAFF; clone size: .; V gene: TRBV19; J gene: TRBJ1-1; D gene: .
CDR3 DNA: TGTGCCAGTAGTCCGACAGGTACTAGCACAGATACGCAGTATTTT; CDR3 protein: CASSPTGTSTDTQYF; clone size: .; V gene: TRBV19; J gene: TRBJ2-3; D gene: .
CDR3 DNA: TGTGCCAGCCACCCACGACAGGGGGCTCAGCCCCAGCATTTT; CDR3 protein: CASHPRQGAQPQHF; clone size: .; V gene: TRBV2; J gene: TRBJ1-5; D gene: TRBD1
CDR3 DNA: TGCGCCAGCAGCCAAGATGACCGGACATACTCCACTGAAGCTTTCTTT; CDR3 protein: CASSQDDRTYSTEAFF; clone size: .; V gene: TRBV4-1; J gene: TRBJ1-1; D gene: .
CDR3 DNA: TGTGCCAGCGGATTCGACCCGAGCGGGAACGTTTACAATGAGCAGTTCTTC; CDR3 protein: CASGFDPSGNVYNEQFF; clone size: .; V gene: TRBV28; J gene: TRBJ2-1; D gene: TRBD2
CDR3 DNA: TGTGCCAGCAGCTTAGGGTCTAGCGGGGGCCTAAGCACAGATACGCAGTATTTT; CDR3 protein: CASSLGSSGGLSTDTQYF; clone size: once; V gene: TRBV7-6; J gene: TRBJ2-3; D gene: TRBD2
CDR3 DNA: TGTGCCAGCAGTTATGACAGGATCTATGGCTACACCTTC; CDR3 protein: CASSYDRIYGYTF; clone size: .; V gene: TRBV6-5; J gene: TRBJ1-2; D gene: .
CDR3 DNA: TGTGCCAGCAGGGCCAACACAGGGCTCCGCTACACCTTC; CDR3 protein: CASRANTGLRYTF; clone size: once; V gene: TRBV9; J gene: TRBJ1-2; D gene: .
CDR3 DNA: TGTGCCAGCACCCCGGAGGGCGGGTACAAAAACATTCAGTACTTC; CDR3 protein: CASTPEGGYKNIQYF; clone size: .; V gene: TRBV13; J gene: TRBJ2-4; D gene: .
CDR3 DNA: TGTGCCAGCAGCCGCTCGAGGACTGAAGCTTTCTTT; CDR3 protein: CASSRSRTEAFF; clone size: .; V gene: TRBV5-6; J gene: TRBJ1-1; D gene: .
CDR3 DNA: TGTGCCAGCAGCCCAGATCTAGCGGGGGGTAGCGAGACCCAGTACTTC; CDR3 protein: CASSPDLAGGSETQYF; clone size: .; V gene: TRBV3-1/TRBV3-2; J gene: TRBJ2-5; D gene: TRBD2
CDR3 DNA: TGTGCCAGCAGTCGACTGACAGGGCAGGCTCAGCCCCAGCATTTT; CDR3 protein: CASSRLTGQAQPQHF; clone size: .; V gene: TRBV6-2/TRBV6-3; J gene: TRBJ1-5; D gene: TRBD1
CDR3 DNA: TGTGCCAGCACTACTAGCGGGGGGGCCGTCAATGAGCAGTTCTTC; CDR3 protein: CASTTSGGAVNEQFF; clone size: .; V gene: TRBV6-6; J gene: TRBJ2-1; D gene: TRBD2
CDR3 DNA: TGTGCCAGCTTAGGGATGGACACCTCCTCAAACTATGGCTACACCTTC; CDR3 protein: CASLGMDTSSNYGYTF; clone size: .; V gene: TRBV27; J gene: TRBJ1-2; D gene: .
CDR3 DNA: TGTGCCAGTAGTACCCCTCTGGGAGGGCTAGGAACTGAAGCTTTCTTT; CDR3 protein: CASSTPLGGLGTEAFF; clone size: .; V gene: TRBV19; J gene: TRBJ1-1; D gene: .
CDR3 DNA: TGCGCCAGCAGCTTGGGGGGAGGTCTTAACTATGGCTACACCTTC; CDR3 protein: CASSLGGGLNYGYTF; clone size: .; V gene: TRBV5-1; J gene: TRBJ1-2; D gene: .
CDR3 DNA: TGTGCCAGCAGCCGAGGGACAGGGGGTCCGTTCTTC; CDR3 protein: CASSRGTGGPFF; clone size: .; V gene: TRBV14; J gene: TRBJ2-1; D gene: TRBD1
CDR3 DNA: TGTGCCAGCTCCTCTCCCTACCAAGAGACCCAGTACTTC; CDR3 protein: CASSSPYQETQYF; clone size: .; V gene: TRBV7-2; J gene: TRBJ2-5; D gene: .
CDR3 DNA: TGTGCCAGCAGCGGGGGAGGGGGAATGGAGACCCAGTACTTC; CDR3 protein: CASSGGGGMETQYF; clone size: .; V gene: TRBV9; J gene: TRBJ2-5; D gene: .
CDR3 DNA: TGTGCCAGCAGCCCTCCCCCTGGGCTAGCGGGAGAAGGTGACGAGCAGTACTTC; CDR3 protein: CASSPPPGLAGEGDEQYF; clone size: .; V gene: TRBV3-1/TRBV3-2; J gene: TRBJ2-7; D gene: TRBD2
CDR3 DNA: TGTGCCAGCAGTAGTTTGAGGCAGTTCTTC; CDR3 protein: CASSSLRQFF; clone size: .; V gene: TRBV2; J gene: TRBJ2-1; D gene: .
CDR3 DNA: TGTGCCAGCAGCACCGCAGGGTGGACCGGGGAGCTGTTTTTT; CDR3 protein: CASSTAGWTGELFF; clone size: .; V gene: TRBV11-3; J gene: TRBJ2-2; D gene: .
CDR3 DNA: TGTGCCAGCAGCCCTACTCAGGGTAACTATGGCTACACCTTC; CDR3 protein: CASSPTQGNYGYTF; clone size: once; V gene: TRBV6-4; J gene: TRBJ1-2; D gene: .
CDR3 DNA: TGCGCCAGCAGGTTAGACAGGGAGTGGGCTTTCTTT; CDR3 protein: CASRLDREWAFF; clone size: .; V gene: TRBV5-1; J gene: TRBJ1-1; D gene: TRBD1
CDR3 DNA: TGTGCCAGCAGCTTGAAAGTTCTCGGGGGAACGGCTGAAGCTTTCTTT; CDR3 protein: CASSLKVLGGTAEAFF; clone size: .; V gene: TRBV5-6; J gene: TRBJ1-1; D gene: .